This T cell receptor (beta chain) appears in the sequencing data of a study of T cells in Graves' hyperthyroidism and ophthalmopathy. Overall study findings and caveats: From stable hyperthyroidism, ophthalmopathy was separated by a 13 V-J model.

This clonotype was found many times. Antigen unknown. RNA transcripts gave rise to amplified TCR beta CDR3 regions. RT-PCR in the first round (using the HTBI primer set) targeted the TCR CDR3. MiXCR was run by TCRdb on the multiplex PCR reads, yielding one entry per CDR3 protein. The data contain hundreds of thousands of distinct CDR3 sequences, around 15% of them singletons. This CDR3 comprises 15 residues. J lost 3 bases, V lost 5 bases, and 7 bases had no gene match. Germline V gene data show CDR1 as SGHTA and CDR2 as FQGNSA. V usage is TRBV7-2 and J usage is TRBJ2-7; 10 bases align to TRBD2. Material: blood. The TCR comes from a woman between 18 and 29 years old with Graves' hyperthyroidism. The CDR3 DNA sequence: TGTGCCAGCAGCCACCTCTCTAGCGGGAGCTACGAGCAGTACTTC. Translated: CASSHLSSGSYEQYF. Full variable domain (missing parts from reference TRBV7-2 and TRBJ2-7): GAGVSQSPSNKVTEKGKDVELRCDPISGHTALYWYRQSLGQGLEFLIYFQGNSAPDKSGLPSDRFSAERTGGSVSTLTIQRTQQEDSAVYLCASSHLSSGSYEQYFGPGTRLTVT.